This T cell receptor beta chain was sequenced for a study of T cell responses to AZD1222 COVID-19 vaccine. Across the whole study: Second-dose timings of about 4 or about 12 weeks were pooled. Findings and caveats of the study: White British people made up most donors, females outnumbered males, and clonal diversity was possibly underestimated. Samples come after the peak T cell response, not at day 14. The study found vaccine-associated CD4 TCRs spanning spike, dominant at 160-218 and 743-854.

CDR1 SNHLY and CDR2 FYNNEI come from the germline V gene. Trimming left V 1 base short and J 8 bases short, with 12 bases between. CDR3 length: 14 amino acids. The repertoire was sequenced with immunoSEQ multiplex PCR; TCRdb's copy has only in-frame clones and lacks some. The table records under 300,000 clones, approximately 95% of them present only once. As concerns this clone: Its specificity is unknown.

The starting material was peripheral blood, obtained on day 0 of AZD1222 vaccination. The sequence derives from an adult in good health. The rearrangement uses TRBV2 and TRBJ2-1; possible D gene TRBD2, 5 bases. CDR3 region: CASSEGLAIDEQFF. The CDR3 nucleotides read TGTGCCAGCAGTGAAGGGCTAGCCATCGATGAGCAGTTCTTC.